The clone carrying this T cell receptor (beta chain) showed up many times. Antigen unknown. The data derive from a study of T cell repertoires in cytomegalovirus infection. Study at large: Indications of both CMV infection and matching HLA type were provided by public TCR beta signatures.

TCRdb re-derived calls from the reads in MiXCR, one entry per CDR3 protein. The table records about 130,000 distinct CDR3 sequences, almost 9% of them present only once. The study's findings and limits: Clonotype analysis showed dominance of the ex vivo response by HLA-C-restricted CMV-specific TCR beta clonotypes. The cumulative frequency of public TCR beta families distinguished individuals who carried CMV together with the relevant HLA.

V was cut by 1 base and J by 0 bases, with 1 base left in between. Germline V gene lookup returns CDR1 DFQATT and CDR2 SNEGSKA (reference sequence). The CDR3 is 12 amino acids. The sample comprised PBMCs. The clonotype originates from a human donor in good health (CMV status not recorded). Some clones in this sample may be carry-over from other donors' samples. The rearrangement joins TRBV20-1 to TRBJ1-5; D remains unclear. CDR3 in DNA: TGCAGTGCTAGAGGTAGCAATCAGCCCCAGCATTTT. It translates to CSARGSNQPQHF.